This is a list of T cell receptor beta chains from one sample in a study of control samples from healthy donors and cancer patients. Data came from immunoSEQ multiplex PCR; TCRdb stores just in-frame clones and leaves some out. The sample shows about 97,000 clones, approximately 90% of them seen only once. Sequencing used blood. These receptors all stem from a young man in good health. The CDR3 runs from the conserved cysteine through the conserved F or W. D genes are given only for firm matches. Clone size is not always given. Where it is, it says once, few, many or a class for expanded clones.

V gene: TRBV2; J gene: TRBJ2-1; D gene: NA; clone size: NA; CDR3 DNA: TGTGCCAGCAGTGAAGAAACGGGAGTGGGTGAGCAGTTCTTC; CDR3 protein: CASSEETGVGEQFF
V gene: TRBV12-3/TRBV12-4; J gene: TRBJ2-1; D gene: NA; clone size: NA; CDR3 DNA: TGTGCCAGCAGTCCGCAGGGAGAGCAGTTCTTC; CDR3 protein: CASSPQGEQFF
V gene: TRBV5-1; J gene: TRBJ1-4; D gene: NA; clone size: large; CDR3 DNA: TGCGCCAGCAGCTTGGCCGGGGTTAATGAAAAACTGTTTTTT; CDR3 protein: CASSLAGVNEKLFF
V gene: TRBV6-6; J gene: TRBJ1-6; D gene: NA; clone size: NA; CDR3 DNA: TGTGCCAGCAGTTACTCGGGGGGGTTCGATTCACCCCTCCACTTT; CDR3 protein: CASSYSGGFDSPLHF
V gene: TRBV28; J gene: TRBJ2-6; D gene: NA; clone size: NA; CDR3 DNA: TGTGCCAGCAGCTTCGTAAGTGGTGGCGGCGTGATCCCTCTTGGGGCCAACGTCCTGACTTTC; CDR3 protein: CASSFVSGGGVIPLGANVLTF
V gene: TRBV30; J gene: TRBJ1-2; D gene: TRBD1; clone size: NA; CDR3 DNA: TGTGCCTGGCGACAGGGGCAAAGGAACTATGGCTACACCTTC; CDR3 protein: CAWRQGQRNYGYTF
V gene: TRBV24-1; J gene: TRBJ2-1; D gene: TRBD1; clone size: NA; CDR3 DNA: TGTGCCACCAGTGACTATGGGACAGGGGATTACAATGAGCAGTTCTTC; CDR3 protein: CATSDYGTGDYNEQFF
V gene: TRBV7-2; J gene: TRBJ1-4; D gene: NA; clone size: NA; CDR3 DNA: TGTGCCAGCAGTTCTTCAGGGTGGGGCACAACTAATGAAAAACTGTTTTTT; CDR3 protein: CASSSSGWGTTNEKLFF
V gene: TRBV6-5; J gene: TRBJ1-3; D gene: TRBD1; clone size: NA; CDR3 DNA: TGTGCCAGCAGTTACGAAGGACAGGGAACCATATATTTT; CDR3 protein: CASSYEGQGTIYF
V gene: TRBV11-2; J gene: TRBJ2-5; D gene: NA; clone size: NA; CDR3 DNA: TGTGCCAGCAGCTTGAACAGAGAGACCCAGTACTTC; CDR3 protein: CASSLNRETQYF
V gene: TRBV7-8; J gene: TRBJ1-3; D gene: NA; clone size: NA; CDR3 DNA: TGTGCCAGCAGCTCCTCGGCCTCTGGAAACACCATATATTTT; CDR3 protein: CASSSSASGNTIYF
V gene: TRBV5-4; J gene: TRBJ2-3; D gene: NA; clone size: NA; CDR3 DNA: TGTGCCAGCACCTCGCCCCCAGATACGCAGTATTTT; CDR3 protein: CASTSPPDTQYF
V gene: TRBV23-1; J gene: TRBJ1-2; D gene: TRBD1; clone size: NA; CDR3 DNA: TGCGCCAGCAGTCAACACCGCCGGACAGGGGGCAGTGGCTACACCTTC; CDR3 protein: CASSQHRRTGGSGYTF
V gene: TRBV9; J gene: TRBJ1-2; D gene: NA; clone size: NA; CDR3 DNA: TGTGCCAGCAGCGTTGATCCGAATCCCGACTATGGCTACACCTTC; CDR3 protein: CASSVDPNPDYGYTF
V gene: TRBV6-2/TRBV6-3; J gene: TRBJ1-2; D gene: NA; clone size: NA; CDR3 DNA: TGTGCCAGCAGTTACGCACTCCGGGGGACTGGCTACACCTTC; CDR3 protein: CASSYALRGTGYTF
V gene: TRBV3-1/TRBV3-2; J gene: TRBJ1-4; D gene: NA; clone size: NA; CDR3 DNA: TGTGCCAGCAGCCCAGCACAGGAGAATGAAAAACTGTTTTTT; CDR3 protein: CASSPAQENEKLFF
V gene: TRBV18; J gene: TRBJ1-1; D gene: NA; clone size: once; CDR3 DNA: TGTGCCAGCACCCTAAACTCGAACACTGAAGCTTTCTTT; CDR3 protein: CASTLNSNTEAFF
V gene: TRBV5-5; J gene: TRBJ1-5; D gene: TRBD1; clone size: NA; CDR3 DNA: TGTGCCAGCAGCCCGATCGACAGGGACGCTCAGCCCCAGCATTTT; CDR3 protein: CASSPIDRDAQPQHF
V gene: TRBV5-4; J gene: TRBJ1-2; D gene: TRBD1; clone size: NA; CDR3 DNA: TGTGCCAGCAGTTTATCAGGGGGTTATGGCTACACCTTC; CDR3 protein: CASSLSGGYGYTF
V gene: TRBV30; J gene: TRBJ1-1; D gene: NA; clone size: few; CDR3 DNA: TGTGCCCGCCAAAAGGGGAGTGGAACTGAAGCTTTCTTT; CDR3 protein: CARQKGSGTEAFF
V gene: TRBV4-3; J gene: TRBJ1-1; D gene: NA; clone size: NA; CDR3 DNA: TGCGCCAGCAGCCAAGATCAGGCAGGGAACACTGAAGCTTTCTTT; CDR3 protein: CASSQDQAGNTEAFF
V gene: TRBV7-9; J gene: TRBJ2-1; D gene: TRBD2; clone size: NA; CDR3 DNA: TGTGCCAGCCGGGGAGGGGCAGGAGGGGTTTACAATGAGCAGTTCTTC; CDR3 protein: CASRGGAGGVYNEQFF
V gene: TRBV5-1; J gene: TRBJ1-4; D gene: NA; clone size: once; CDR3 DNA: TGCGCCAGCAGCTCTCCGAAGATTGGCAGATTGAATGAAAAACTGTTTTTT; CDR3 protein: CASSSPKIGRLNEKLFF
V gene: TRBV6-2/TRBV6-3; J gene: TRBJ2-4; D gene: NA; clone size: NA; CDR3 DNA: TGTGCCAGCAGCTCTAGACCTGGGAGCATTCAGTACTTC; CDR3 protein: CASSSRPGSIQYF
V gene: TRBV5-5; J gene: TRBJ1-2; D gene: TRBD1; clone size: NA; CDR3 DNA: TGTGCCAGCAGCGCAGACAGGGGGTATGGCTACACCTTC; CDR3 protein: CASSADRGYGYTF
V gene: TRBV5-1; J gene: TRBJ2-3; D gene: NA; clone size: NA; CDR3 DNA: TGCGCCAGCAGCTCAGGGTCAAGCACAGATACGCAGTATTTT; CDR3 protein: CASSSGSSTDTQYF
V gene: TRBV3-1/TRBV3-2; J gene: TRBJ1-1; D gene: NA; clone size: NA; CDR3 DNA: TGTGCCAGCAGCCAGCCGGGACGGGAGAACACTGAAGCTTTCTTT; CDR3 protein: CASSQPGRENTEAFF
V gene: TRBV6-5; J gene: TRBJ1-1; D gene: NA; clone size: NA; CDR3 DNA: TGTGCCAGCAGCCTCGCAAGGAACACTGAAGCTTTCTTT; CDR3 protein: CASSLARNTEAFF
V gene: TRBV30; J gene: TRBJ1-5; D gene: NA; clone size: NA; CDR3 DNA: TGTGCCTGGAGTGGTATTGGAACGGGCAATCAGCCCCAGCATTTT; CDR3 protein: CAWSGIGTGNQPQHF